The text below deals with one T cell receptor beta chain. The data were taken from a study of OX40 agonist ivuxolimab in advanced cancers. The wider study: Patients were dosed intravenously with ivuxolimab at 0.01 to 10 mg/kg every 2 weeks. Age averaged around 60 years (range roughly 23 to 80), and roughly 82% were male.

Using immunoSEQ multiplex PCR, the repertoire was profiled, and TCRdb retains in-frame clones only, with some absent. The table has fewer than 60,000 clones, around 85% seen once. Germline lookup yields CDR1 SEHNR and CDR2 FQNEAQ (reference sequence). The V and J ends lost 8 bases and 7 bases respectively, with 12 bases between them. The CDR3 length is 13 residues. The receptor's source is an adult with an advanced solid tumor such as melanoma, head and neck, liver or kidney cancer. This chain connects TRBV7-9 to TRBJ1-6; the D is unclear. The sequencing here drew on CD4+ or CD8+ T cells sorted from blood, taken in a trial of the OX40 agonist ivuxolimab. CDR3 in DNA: TGTGCCAGCTCCGGTCCTCTCAATTCACCCCTCCACTTT. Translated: CASSGPLNSPLHF. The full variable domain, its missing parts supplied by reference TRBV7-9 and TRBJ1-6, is DTGVSQNPRHKITKRGQNVTFRCDPISEHNRLYWYRQTLGQGPEFLTYFQNEAQLEKSRLLSDRFSAERPKGSFSTLEIQRTEQGDSAMYLCASSGPLNSPLHFGNGTRLTVT.